This T cell receptor beta chain derives from a study of blood T cell repertoires in COVID-19. V dropped 3 bases and J dropped 5; count of bases not matched to a gene: 8. CDR1 is SGHTA, CDR2 FQGNSA, per germline. The CDR3 has 17 residues. Measured with immunoSEQ multiplex PCR; TCRdb has only the in-frame clones, and not every one. Here the sample spans about 220,000 clones, roughly four fifths being singletons. The V call is TRBV7-2, the J call TRBJ2-5, with 14 bases that match TRBD2. This clonotype was sampled from a woman between 65 and 79 years old with COVID-19, enrolled during active disease. Sequencing input: peripheral blood. The CDR3 spells CASSFYGTSGSMETQYF. The CDR3 DNA is TGTGCCAGCAGCTTTTATGGGACTAGCGGGAGTATGGAGACCCAGTACTTC.